This T cell receptor beta chain was captured by sequencing in a study of T cell repertoires in cytomegalovirus infection. TCRdb ran MiXCR on the reads and lists one entry per CDR3 protein. The sample holds about 140,000 distinct CDR3 sequences, about 6% seen once. V was clipped by 6 bases and J by 4 bases, with 12 bases between them. CDR1 is SNHLY and CDR2 is FYNNEI in the germline V gene. This CDR3 contains 13 residues. Sequencing was carried out using PBMCs. The chain links TRBV2 to TRBJ1-2, with TRBD1 as a possible D gene (5 bases). This sequence was found in a human donor in good health (CMV status not recorded). Some clones in this sample may be carry-over from other donors' samples. CDR3 loop: CASRETDAYGYTF. CDR3 coding DNA: TGTGCCAGCAGGGAGACAGATGCCTATGGCTACACCTTC.